The 12 T cell receptor beta chains below were found in one sample sequenced in a study of cytomegalovirus exposure and HLA in healthy donors. PCR primers comprised 60 Vbeta and 13 Jbeta primers. The method was immunoSEQ multiplex PCR; TCRdb's version includes in-frame clones alone and lacks a portion of them. The sample lists 100,000 to 120,000 clones; 60% to 85% were seen once. Input material: PBMCs. The source of these receptors is a woman aged 30 to 39 in good health and CMV-seronegative.

J is TRBJ1-2 and V is TRBV29-1; 7 bases match TRBD1. The V gene's germline CDR1 is SQVTM and CDR2 ANQGSEA. Germline trimming cut 6 bases from V and 4 bases from J; bases unmatched to any gene: 23. The CDR3 extends over 18 amino acids. The CDR3 DNA reads TGCAGCGTCCGTGAGACCGGGACAGTCCATTTCTCCCTCTATGGCTACACCTTC. Encoded protein: CSVRETGTVHFSLYGYTF.

The V and J genes are TRBV25-1 and TRBJ2-2; D gene unclear. This CDR3 has 14 residues. The V end lost 3 bases, the J end lost 4 bases, and 9 bases lay between the germline ends. Germline values: CDR1 MGHDK, CDR2 SYGVNS. The CDR3, as DNA: TGTGCCAGCAGTGATATTACTCCCACCGGGGAGCTGTTTTTT. It codes for CASSDITPTGELFF.

CDR3: CASSEAPGTGSYEQYF. DNA of the CDR3: TGTGCCAGCAGTGAAGCCCCCGGGACAGGGAGCTACGAGCAGTACTTC. The chain is built from TRBV6-1 and TRBJ2-7; 9 nucleotides align to TRBD1. In germline, CDR1 is MNHNS, CDR2 SASEGT. The CDR3 extends over 16 amino acids. The V and J ends lost 0 bases and 3 bases, in that order; junction bases with no gene match: 6.

V gene TRBV6-6 combines with J gene TRBJ1-5; D call uncertain. The CDR3 consists of 12 residues. The V gene lost 2 bases and the J gene lost 7 bases, with 6 bases spanning the gap. Looked up from germline, CDR1 is MNHNY and CDR2 is SVGAGI (reference sequence). CDR3 nucleotide sequence: TGTGCCAGCAGTTACAGAGTCCAGCCCCAGCATTTT. Its translation: CASSYRVQPQHF.

V and J are TRBV30 and TRBJ2-3, with 8 bases lining up with TRBD2. V lost 0 bases to trimming and J lost 0 bases; unmatched junction nucleotides: 5. Germline loops: CDR1 GTSNPN, CDR2 SVGIG (reference sequence). The CDR3 runs 16 residues. The CDR3 DNA follows: TGTGCCTGGAGTGTAGGTAGCGGGGCTAGCACAGATACGCAGTATTTT. Translated, it gives CAWSVGSGASTDTQYF.

CDR3 DNA sequence: TGTGCCAGCAGCTTCGGGACTAGCGGGAGCTCCTACGAGCAGTACTTC. Protein sequence: CASSFGTSGSSYEQYF. The V and J genes are TRBV7-8 and TRBJ2-7, with 14 nucleotides matching TRBD2. Germline trimming cut 3 bases from V and 0 bases from J; bases unmatched to any gene: 1. Looked up from germline, CDR1 is SGHVS and CDR2 is FQNEAQ. The CDR3 covers 16 residues. Full variable domain (outside the CDR3, taken from reference TRBV7-8 and TRBJ2-7): GAGVSQSPRYKVAKRGQDVALRCDPISGHVSLFWYQQALGQGPEFLTYFQNEAQLDKSGLPSDRFFAERPEGSVSTLKIQRTQQEDSAVYLCASSFGTSGSSYEQYFGPGTRLTVT.

The V gene is TRBV6-1, the J gene TRBJ1-4, with no clear D. The ends were cut back, 2 bases at V and 11 bases at J, with 15 bases in the middle. CDR3 size: 14 residues. The germline CDR1 and CDR2 sequences are MNHNS and SASEGT. The CDR3 protein is CASSESRAGVKLFF. CDR3 nucleotide sequence: TGTGCCAGCAGTGAATCTCGGGCGGGAGTGAAACTGTTTTTT.

This clone occurred a few times. This chain links TRBV14 with TRBJ1-2; TRBD1 matches 8 bases. V was clipped by 4 bases and J by 0 bases; unmatched bases: 1. Looked up from germline, CDR1 is SGHDN and CDR2 is FVKESK. The CDR3 extends over 14 amino acids. Here the CDR3 DNA reads TGTGCCAGCAGCCCGACAGGGGCTAACTATGGCTACACCTTC. Translated: CASSPTGANYGYTF.

V gene TRBV6-6 combines with J gene TRBJ1-5; 9 bases agree with TRBD1. The CDR3 runs 14 residues. J was trimmed by 6 bases and V by 6 bases; bases with no gene match: 6. The V gene's germline CDR1 is MNHNY and CDR2 SVGAGI (reference sequence). CDR3: CASRGTGMVQPQHF. CDR3 in DNA: TGTGCCAGCAGGGGGACAGGGATGGTTCAGCCCCAGCATTTT.

V gene TRBV14 combines with J gene TRBJ2-3; a possible D gene is TRBD2 (6 bases). The CDR3 runs to 14 residues. From germline, CDR1 is SGHDN and CDR2 FVKESK. Deletions cut 1 base from V and 6 bases from J, with 11 bases between. The CDR3 reads CASSQVTSWDTQYF. Here the CDR3 DNA reads TGTGCCAGCAGCCAAGTAACTAGCTGGGATACGCAGTATTTT.

This chain uses TRBV9 with TRBJ2-7, with 8 bases fitting TRBD1. CDR1 SGDLS and CDR2 YYNGEE come from the germline V gene. The trim removed 2 bases at V and 6 bases at J, leaving 1 base unmatched. The CDR3 totals 12 residues. DNA of the CDR3: TGTGCCAGCAGCGTGGGGACAGGCGAGCAGTACTTC. Translated, it gives CASSVGTGEQYF.

The genes are TRBV20-1 and TRBJ2-1; D is unresolved. V was pared by 5 bases and J by 7 bases, with 9 bases between. CDR3 length equals 11 residues. Germline V gene lookup returns CDR1 DFQATT and CDR2 SNEGSKA (reference sequence). CDR3 in amino acids: CSAPRSNEQFF. DNA for the CDR3: TGCAGTGCTCCCCGTAGTAATGAGCAGTTCTTC.